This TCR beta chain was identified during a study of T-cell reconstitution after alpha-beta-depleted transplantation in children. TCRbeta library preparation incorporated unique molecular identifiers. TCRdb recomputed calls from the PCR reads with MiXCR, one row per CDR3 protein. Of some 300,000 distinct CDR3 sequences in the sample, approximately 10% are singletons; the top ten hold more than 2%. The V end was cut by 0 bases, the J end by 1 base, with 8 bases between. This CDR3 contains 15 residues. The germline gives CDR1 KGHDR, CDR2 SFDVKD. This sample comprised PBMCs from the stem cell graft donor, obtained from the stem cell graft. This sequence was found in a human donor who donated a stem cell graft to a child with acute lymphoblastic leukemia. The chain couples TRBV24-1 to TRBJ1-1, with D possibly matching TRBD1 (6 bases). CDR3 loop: CATSDLGQQNTEAFF. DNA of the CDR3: TGTGCCACCAGTGATTTGGGACAGCAGAACACTGAAGCTTTCTTT.